The entry that follows covers one T cell receptor beta chain sequence. Its specificity is unknown. This specimen belongs to a study of CD4+ T cells in melanoma. Study-level results: In melanoma, neoantigen-specific CD4+ T cells reportedly differed in differentiation state. A reported correlation linked neoantigen-specific CD4+ T cells to CD8+, macrophage and B cell function.

Method: immunoSEQ multiplex PCR; TCRdb's copy keeps in-frame clones and lacks some. The sample lists thousands of clones; approximately 69% were seen once. Unmatched junction bases numbered 9, after V lost 3 bases and J lost 6 bases. This CDR3 contains 15 residues. Germline V gene lookup returns CDR1 SGHDN and CDR2 FVKESK. This chain connects TRBV14 to TRBJ1-1; TRBD1 agrees at 8 bases. The receptor's source is a human donor with melanoma. The material sequenced was cells from a culture (not recorded whether cultured in vitro). In nucleotides, the CDR3 is TGTGCCAGCAGCCACCGACCTGCCAGGGGGCCTGAAGCTTTCTTT. Protein sequence: CASSHRPARGPEAFF.